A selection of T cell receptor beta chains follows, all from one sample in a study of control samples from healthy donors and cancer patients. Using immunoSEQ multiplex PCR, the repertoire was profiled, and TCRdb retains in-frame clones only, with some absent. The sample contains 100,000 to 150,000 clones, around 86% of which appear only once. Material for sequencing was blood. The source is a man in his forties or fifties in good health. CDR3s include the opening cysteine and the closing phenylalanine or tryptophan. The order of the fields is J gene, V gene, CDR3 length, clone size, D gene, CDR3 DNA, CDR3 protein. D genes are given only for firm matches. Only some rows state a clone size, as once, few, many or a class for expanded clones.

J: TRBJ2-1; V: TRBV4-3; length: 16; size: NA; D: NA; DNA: TGCGCCAGCAGCCAAGATTTCCCCGGGTCCTACAATGAGCAGTTCTTC; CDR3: CASSQDFPGSYNEQFF
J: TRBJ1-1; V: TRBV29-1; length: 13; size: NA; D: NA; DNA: TGCAGCGTTGATCCGGGGCGGATCACTGAAGCTTTCTTT; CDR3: CSVDPGRITEAFF
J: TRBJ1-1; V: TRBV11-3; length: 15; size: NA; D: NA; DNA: TGTGCCAGCAGCCTAAGTTTGTTTGAAGTAACTGAAGCTTTCTTT; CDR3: CASSLSLFEVTEAFF
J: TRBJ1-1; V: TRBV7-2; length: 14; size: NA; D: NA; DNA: TGTGCCAGCAGCTTAGGGGCCGGGAACACTGAAGCTTTCTTT; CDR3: CASSLGAGNTEAFF
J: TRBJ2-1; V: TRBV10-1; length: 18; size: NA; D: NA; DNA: TGCGCCAGCAGTACCAAAGGTGGAGGGACAGTCTCCTACAATGAGCAGTTCTTC; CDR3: CASSTKGGGTVSYNEQFF
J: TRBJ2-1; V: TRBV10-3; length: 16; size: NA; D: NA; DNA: TGTGCCATCAGCAGAGATCAAGGGACCGTAAACAATGAGCAGTTCTTC; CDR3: CAISRDQGTVNNEQFF
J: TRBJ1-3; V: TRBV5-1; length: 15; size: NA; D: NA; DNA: TGCGCCAGCAGCTTACAGGGAGGGCCTGGAAACACCATATATTTT; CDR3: CASSLQGGPGNTIYF
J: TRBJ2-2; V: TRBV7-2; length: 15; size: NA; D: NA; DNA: TGTGCCAGCAGCTTAGGGATGGGGACGGACGGGGAGCTGTTTTTT; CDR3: CASSLGMGTDGELFF
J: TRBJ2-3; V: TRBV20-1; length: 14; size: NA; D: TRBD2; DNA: TGCAGTGCTAGTGCGGGGGGCAGCACAGATACGCAGTATTTT; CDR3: CSASAGGSTDTQYF
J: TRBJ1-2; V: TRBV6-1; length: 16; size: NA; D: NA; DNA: TGTGCCAGCAGTGAATATGGGACTGGGGGGGTCGATGGCTACACCTTC; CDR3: CASSEYGTGGVDGYTF
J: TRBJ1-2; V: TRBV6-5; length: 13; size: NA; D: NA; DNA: TGTGCCAGCAGTACGAACGACCGCTATGGCTACACCTTC; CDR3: CASSTNDRYGYTF
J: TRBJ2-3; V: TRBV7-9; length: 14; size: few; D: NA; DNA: TGTGCCAGCAGCCCGAGCGGATCCAGGCATACGCAGTATTTT; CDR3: CASSPSGSRHTQYF
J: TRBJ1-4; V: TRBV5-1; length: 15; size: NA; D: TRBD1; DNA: TGCGCCAGCAGCGGTAGCGGACAGGGTTATGAAAAACTGTTTTTT; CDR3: CASSGSGQGYEKLFF
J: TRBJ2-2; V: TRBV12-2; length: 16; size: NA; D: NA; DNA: TGTGCAAGTCGCTTCCCCCCCACAGAGAACACCGGGGAGCTGTTTTTT; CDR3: CASRFPPTENTGELFF